Shown below are 32 T cell receptor beta chains from a single sample sequenced in a study of cytomegalovirus exposure and HLA in healthy donors. Vbeta (60) and Jbeta (13) primers were used in the PCR. Assay used: immunoSEQ multiplex PCR; TCRdb lists only in-frame clones, some missing. The repertoire holds 150,000 to 200,000 clones, with roughly 70% as singletons. Sample: PBMCs. The receptors here all came from a girl between 5 and 17 years old in good health and CMV-seronegative.

This chain connects TRBV2 to TRBJ1-4, with TRBD1 identical over 9 bases. The CDR3 extends over 15 amino acids. Looked up from germline, CDR1 is SNHLY and CDR2 is FYNNEI. J lost 4 bases, V lost 6 bases, and 6 bases had no gene match. This CDR3 reads CASRAETGGNEKLFF. CDR3 DNA sequence: TGTGCCAGCAGGGCAGAGACAGGGGGTAATGAAAAACTGTTTTTT.

Worth noting for this clone: Relative to the germline gene, one junction end is altered; a read error may explain this. Within the sample, other DNA sequences also encode this same CDR3. The V and J genes are TRBV5-8 and TRBJ2-7; D remains unclear. The germline gives CDR1 SGHTS, CDR2 YDEGEE. The CDR3 is 14 amino acids. The CDR3 spells CASSLGGSSYEQYF. CDR3 sequence (DNA): TGCGCCAGCAGCTTGGGCGGTAGTTCCTACGAGCAGTACTTC.

This rearrangement joins TRBV9 to TRBJ2-2, with 8 bases fitting TRBD1. The CDR3 runs 16 residues. Germline V gene sequence: CDR1 SGDLS, CDR2 YYNGEE. The trim removed 0 bases at V and 7 bases at J, leaving 8 bases unmatched. The CDR3 reads CASSVAPGGAVGELFF. CDR3 in DNA: TGTGCCAGCAGCGTAGCTCCAGGGGGCGCGGTCGGGGAGCTGTTTTTT.

The chain has TRBV7-8 and TRBJ2-5; weak D call: TRBD1 (5 bases). With 5 bases removed from V and 4 bases from J, the gap between germline ends came to 17 bases. CDR3 length equals 15 residues. Germline-derived CDR1 and CDR2 are SGHVS and FQNEAQ. The CDR3 here is CASSPGAGPAETQYF. The CDR3, as DNA: TGTGCCAGCAGCCCAGGAGCAGGGCCCGCAGAGACCCAGTACTTC.

The genes are TRBV18 and TRBJ1-5; D not certain. V lost 2 bases and J 6 bases, leaving 5 bases between the germline ends. Per germline, CDR1 KGHSH and CDR2 LQKENI. The CDR3 totals 12 residues. DNA of the CDR3: TGTGCCAGCTCACCAGCAGGTCAGCCCCAGCATTTT. Encoded protein: CASSPAGQPQHF.

The chain joins TRBV7-6 to TRBJ1-4, with 7 bases that match TRBD1. The CDR3 runs to 16 residues. Germline values: CDR1 SGHVS, CDR2 FNYEAQ. V lost 4 bases to trimming and J lost 2 bases; unmatched junction nucleotides: 7. The CDR3, as DNA: TGTGCCAGCAGCTCGGGACAGCATGTTACTAATGAAAAACTGTTTTTT. Encoded protein: CASSSGQHVTNEKLFF.

The CDR3 DNA follows: TGTGCCAGCAGCTCAGGCATTGATGAGACCCAGTACTTC. This encodes CASSSGIDETQYF. J is TRBJ2-5 and V is TRBV11-3; no clear D. This CDR3 contains 13 residues. Per the germline V gene, CDR1 is SGHNT and CDR2 is YENEEA. V lost 4 bases to trimming and J lost 5 bases, with 11 bases between them.

The chain carries TRBV10-3 and TRBJ1-2; unclear D gene. V lost 0 bases, J lost 5 bases, and 10 bases lay in between. This CDR3 has 14 amino acids. Looked up from germline, CDR1 is ENHRY and CDR2 is SYGVKD. CDR3 DNA: TGTGCCATCAGTGAGTCGATCTCCAGTTATGGCTACACCTTC. The encoded protein is CAISESISSYGYTF.

This clone is a singleton in its sample. This rearrangement joins TRBV25-1 to TRBJ2-1; TRBD1 is a possible D gene (5 bases). V was shortened by 8 bases and J by 7 bases, with 21 bases between the two germline ends. CDR1 and CDR2 (germline): MGHDK, SYGVNS. This CDR3 region has 15 residues. The CDR3 sequence is CASGIVAGIGNEQFF. The CDR3 nucleotides read TGTGCCAGCGGGATAGTGGCAGGGATTGGGAATGAGCAGTTCTTC.

The V gene is TRBV27, the J gene TRBJ2-3; 7 nucleotides agree with TRBD1. This CDR3 contains 15 residues. V lost 4 bases to trimming and J lost 2 bases; unmatched junction nucleotides: 6. Germline values: CDR1 MNHEY, CDR2 SMNVEV (reference sequence). In DNA, the CDR3 is TGTGCCAGCAGTTGGGAGACAGGGTCCACAGATACGCAGTATTTT. It translates to CASSWETGSTDTQYF.

The rearrangement joins TRBV7-9 to TRBJ1-4; 9 bases match TRBD1. The CDR3 is 14 residues long. CDR1 SEHNR and CDR2 FQNEAQ come from the germline V gene (reference sequence). The V and J ends lost 5 bases and 8 bases, in that order; junction bases with no gene match: 6. Here the CDR3 reads CASSIQGAREKLFF. The DNA of the CDR3 is TGTGCCAGCAGCATACAGGGGGCTAGAGAAAAACTGTTTTTT.

The J gene is TRBJ1-6, the V gene TRBV5-4, with TRBD1 matching over 8 bases. The V segment lost 1 base and the J segment 9 bases; nucleotides outside the gene matches: 3. There are 14 residues in the CDR3. The germline CDR1 and CDR2 sequences are SGHNT and YYREEE (reference sequence). CDR3 nucleotide sequence: TGTGCCAGCAGCTTGCCCGACAGGGGTTCACCCCTCCACTTT. Amino acids: CASSLPDRGSPLHF.

The chain carries TRBV7-6 and TRBJ2-1; TRBD2 agrees at 10 bases. This CDR3 region has 19 residues. CDR1 is SGHVS, CDR2 FNYEAQ, per germline. Germline trimming cut 2 bases from V and 1 base from J; bases unmatched to any gene: 11. CDR3 nucleotides: TGTGCCAGCAGCTTAAGCGCTCTTTTAGCGGGGGGTTCCTACAATGAGCAGTTCTTC. Its translation is CASSLSALLAGGSYNEQFF.

The chain recombines TRBV7-8 with TRBJ2-7; TRBD1 agrees at 8 bases. There are 15 residues in the CDR3. The V and J ends lost 2 bases and 0 bases, in that order; junction bases with no gene match: 3. Germline CDR1 SGHVS, CDR2 FQNEAQ. This chain's CDR3 is CASSLRQGSSYEQYF. CDR3 DNA sequence: TGTGCCAGCAGCTTACGACAGGGGAGCTCCTACGAGCAGTACTTC.

The chain is built from TRBV19 and TRBJ1-1; a possible D gene is TRBD1 (6 bases). The germline V gene encodes CDR1 LNHDA and CDR2 SQIVND (reference sequence). Deletions cut 7 bases from V and 1 base from J, with 13 bases between. CDR3 length: 14 amino acids. The CDR3 DNA is TGTGCCAGTACTCGACAGGCCCCGAACACTGAAGCTTTCTTT. It translates to CASTRQAPNTEAFF.

This clone was seen a few times. The rearrangement joins TRBV5-1 to TRBJ1-1; D gene uncertain. Germline lookup yields CDR1 SGHRS and CDR2 YFSETQ. The CDR3 length is 14 residues. V was pared by 0 bases and J by 4 bases, with 10 bases between. This CDR3 reads CASSLDLRGTEAFF. The CDR3 DNA follows: TGCGCCAGCAGCTTGGACTTGCGGGGCACTGAAGCTTTCTTT.

CDR3 residues: CATSRGGTEDTQYF. The CDR3 DNA sequence: TGTGCCACCAGCAGAGGCGGGACCGAGGATACGCAGTATTTT. This chain joins TRBV15 and TRBJ2-3, with TRBD2 as a possible D gene (6 bases). Germline CDR1 and CDR2: LNHNV and YYDKDF (reference sequence). The CDR3 consists of 14 residues. V was pared by 1 base and J by 6 bases, with 11 bases between.

The V call is TRBV30, the J call TRBJ1-3, with D possibly matching TRBD1 (6 bases). Between the trimmed V and J ends, which lost 8 bases and 1 base, there was a span of 15 bases. Per germline, CDR1 GTSNPN and CDR2 SVGIG (reference sequence). The CDR3 is made up of 14 amino acids. In DNA, the CDR3 is TGTGCCGGGGACGAAGGGGGTTCTGGAAACACCATATATTTT. Amino acids: CAGDEGGSGNTIYF.

This clone occurred a few times. The chain is built from TRBV7-6 and TRBJ1-4; perhaps TRBD1 as D (5 bases). The CDR3 extends over 16 amino acids. Trimming removed 0 bases from V and 5 bases from J, with 13 bases in between. In germline, CDR1 is SGHVS, CDR2 FNYEAQ. The CDR3 DNA sequence: TGTGCCAGCAGCTTAGCGGGCAGGGTAGGGAATGAAAAACTGTTTTTT. It specifies CASSLAGRVGNEKLFF.

This chain joins TRBV6-5 and TRBJ1-5; weak D call: TRBD1 (5 bases). V lost 6 bases, J lost 2 bases, and 14 bases lay in between. This CDR3 has 15 amino acids. Germline assignment: CDR1 MNHEY and CDR2 SVGAGI. CDR3 bases: TGTGCCAGCAGCTACGGGTCGGGGGGCAATCAGCCCCAGCATTTT. It encodes CASSYGSGGNQPQHF.

The chain joins TRBV5-6 to TRBJ2-5, with D perhaps matching TRBD2 (6 bases). Germline values: CDR1 SGHDT, CDR2 YYEEEE. Trimming removed 2 bases at V and 5 bases at J, with 16 bases between. CDR3 length: 15 residues. CDR3 DNA: TGTGCCAGCAGCTTCCCGGGGGAGAGGAGGGAGACCCAGTACTTC. Its protein is CASSFPGERRETQYF.

This sequence joins TRBV7-9 and TRBJ1-5; D not certain. Trimming left V 5 bases short and J 5 bases short, with 10 bases between. The germline CDR1 and CDR2 sequences are SEHNR and FQNEAQ (reference sequence). The CDR3 is 13 amino acids. In nucleotides, the CDR3 is TGTGCCAGCAGCCGAGACACCGATCAGCCCCAGCATTTT. Protein product: CASSRDTDQPQHF.

Note on this clone: Other DNA sequences of this sample code for an identical CDR3. The chain combines TRBV9 with TRBJ2-2; a weak D match, TRBD1 (6 bases). Looked up from germline, CDR1 is SGDLS and CDR2 is YYNGEE. The CDR3 length is 14 residues. V was pared by 0 bases and J by 5 bases, with 8 bases between. CDR3 loop: CASSVGGGTGELFF. The CDR3 DNA follows: TGTGCCAGCAGCGTAGGAGGGGGAACCGGGGAGCTGTTTTTT.

The rearrangement joins TRBV7-7 to TRBJ2-1; TRBD2 aligns across 7 bases. After removal of 5 bases from V and 3 bases from J, the junction contained 10 bases not matched to a gene. This CDR3 spans 16 amino acids. Germline values: CDR1 SSHAT, CDR2 FNYEAQ (reference sequence). The DNA for the CDR3 is TGTGCCAGCAGCCCCCGGGGGAGGGTCCGCTACAATGAGCAGTTCTTC. The encoded protein is CASSPRGRVRYNEQFF.

The CDR3 coding sequence is TGCGCCAGCAGCTTCGGACTAGCGGGGGTCAATGAGCAGTTCTTC. Its translation: CASSFGLAGVNEQFF. The chain couples TRBV5-1 to TRBJ2-1; TRBD2 aligns across 13 bases. V dropped 2 bases and J dropped 6; count of bases not matched to a gene: 2. The CDR3 totals 15 residues. CDR1 and CDR2 from the germline V gene are SGHRS and YFSETQ.

The rearrangement links TRBV7-9 to TRBJ2-6; D is uncertain. The CDR3 is 19 amino acids. Between the trimmed V and J ends, which lost 1 base and 2 bases, there was a span of 18 bases. Looked up from germline, CDR1 is SEHNR and CDR2 is FQNEAQ (reference sequence). The CDR3: CASSLVAVLKFAGANVLTF. The CDR3 nucleotides are TGTGCCAGCAGCTTAGTGGCGGTACTGAAATTTGCTGGGGCCAACGTCCTGACTTTC.

The chain carries TRBV7-8 and TRBJ2-5, with D perhaps matching TRBD2 (6 bases). Trimming pared 1 base from V and 6 bases from J, leaving 12 bases between. Germline V gene lookup returns CDR1 SGHVS and CDR2 FQNEAQ. The CDR3 contains 14 residues. CDR3 amino acids: CASSLVPGGKTQYF. In nucleotides, the CDR3 is TGTGCCAGCAGCTTAGTCCCGGGCGGGAAGACCCAGTACTTC.

This clone showed up just a few times. V is TRBV29-1 and J is TRBJ1-2, with D perhaps TRBD1 (5 bases). CDR1 is SQVTM, CDR2 ANQGSEA, per germline. The CDR3 extends over 16 amino acids. Trimming shortened V by 2 bases and J by 3 bases, and 19 bases separated the two germline ends. The CDR3 loop is CSVESSGLGAHYGYTF. In DNA form, the CDR3 reads TGCAGCGTTGAAAGTTCAGGGTTAGGAGCCCACTATGGCTACACCTTC.

The chain couples TRBV14 to TRBJ2-5; tentatively, D is TRBD2 (6 bases). The length of the CDR3 is 13 residues. The germline gives CDR1 SGHDN, CDR2 FVKESK. With 1 base removed from V and 4 bases from J, the gap between germline ends came to 7 bases. The CDR3 DNA is TGTGCCAGCAGCCAAGGGGGGGTAGAGACCCAGTACTTC. Its translation is CASSQGGVETQYF.

This clone was counted only a few times. This chain uses TRBV6-5 with TRBJ2-2, with no clear D. Trimming removed 1 base from V and 0 bases from J, with 6 bases in between. Germline V CDR1 and CDR2: MNHEY, SVGAGI. The CDR3 consists of 15 residues. The CDR3 coding sequence is TGTGCCAGCAGTTACTACAGCTCGAACACCGGGGAGCTGTTTTTT. It is translated as CASSYYSSNTGELFF.

This chain links TRBV7-6 with TRBJ1-3; 7 bases line up with TRBD1. Unmatched junction bases numbered 7, after V lost 5 bases and J lost 0 bases. The CDR3 has 16 amino acids. Germline CDR1 is SGHVS and CDR2 is FNYEAQ. The CDR3, as DNA: TGTGCCAGCAGCAGATATGGGACAGACTCTGGAAACACCATATATTTT. Its translation: CASSRYGTDSGNTIYF.

In DNA form, the CDR3 reads TGTGCCAGCAGCCCGGGGGAGATGAACACTGAAGCTTTCTTT. The encoded protein is CASSPGEMNTEAFF. The rearrangement joins TRBV7-6 to TRBJ1-1, with D possibly TRBD1 on 5 matching bases. The CDR3 covers 14 residues. Germline loops: CDR1 SGHVS, CDR2 FNYEAQ. V was trimmed by 5 bases and J by 0 bases, leaving 10 bases between them.